This is a list of T cell receptor beta chains from one sample in a study of T cell responses to AZD1222 COVID-19 vaccine. Clones were sequenced by immunoSEQ multiplex PCR, and TCRdb holds only the in-frame ones, with some missing. This sample carries 150,000 to 180,000 clones, about nine tenths of them seen once, and the ten largest clones take around 3.2%. The sequences come from peripheral blood, collected on day 0 of AZD1222 vaccination. The receptor source for this set is an adult in good health. The CDR3 runs from the conserved cysteine through the conserved F or W. Each record gives: D gene, clone size, J gene, V gene, CDR3 DNA, CDR3 protein. D genes are given only for firm matches. Clone sizes are given selectively: once, few, many, or a class where the clone is expanded.

D gene: TRBD1
clone size: -
J gene: TRBJ2-6
V gene: TRBV19
CDR3 DNA: TGTGCCAGTAACGACAGGGGGAGCTCTGGGGCCAACGTCCTGACTTTC
CDR3 protein: CASNDRGSSGANVLTF

D gene: -
clone size: once
J gene: TRBJ1-6
V gene: TRBV14
CDR3 DNA: TGTGCCAGCCGTAGGGGATCCTATAATTCACCCCTCCACTTT
CDR3 protein: CASRRGSYNSPLHF

D gene: -
clone size: -
J gene: TRBJ1-2
V gene: TRBV3-1/TRBV3-2
CDR3 DNA: TGTGCCAGCAGCCCCGGGACCGATGGCTATGGCTACACCTTC
CDR3 protein: CASSPGTDGYGYTF

D gene: TRBD2
clone size: many
J gene: TRBJ2-1
V gene: TRBV2
CDR3 DNA: TGTGCCAGCAGTCCTTGGCGGGGGTCCTACAATGAGCAGTTCTTC
CDR3 protein: CASSPWRGSYNEQFF

D gene: -
clone size: -
J gene: TRBJ2-1
V gene: TRBV3-1/TRBV3-2
CDR3 DNA: TGTGCCAGCAGCCCGGGGAATGAGCAGTTCTTC
CDR3 protein: CASSPGNEQFF

D gene: TRBD1
clone size: -
J gene: TRBJ1-5
V gene: TRBV19
CDR3 DNA: TGTGCCAGTAGTCGGGACAGGGGCGGCAATCAGCCCCAGCATTTT
CDR3 protein: CASSRDRGGNQPQHF

D gene: -
clone size: -
J gene: TRBJ1-2
V gene: TRBV18
CDR3 DNA: TGTGCCAGCTCACCGGGGAATAACTATGGCTACACCTTC
CDR3 protein: CASSPGNNYGYTF

D gene: TRBD1
clone size: -
J gene: TRBJ2-7
V gene: TRBV28
CDR3 DNA: TGTGCCAGCAGTTGGACAGGGCACTCCTACGAGCAGTACTTC
CDR3 protein: CASSWTGHSYEQYF

D gene: TRBD1
clone size: -
J gene: TRBJ1-6
V gene: TRBV4-1
CDR3 DNA: TGCGCCAGCAGCCAAGATCTGACAGGGCTGGATTCACCCCTCCACTTT
CDR3 protein: CASSQDLTGLDSPLHF

D gene: -
clone size: -
J gene: TRBJ2-3
V gene: TRBV7-2
CDR3 DNA: TGTGCCAGCAGCTTAGTAGTGACAGGATTGAGCGGGGACACAGATACGCAGTATTTT
CDR3 protein: CASSLVVTGLSGDTDTQYF

D gene: -
clone size: -
J gene: TRBJ1-2
V gene: TRBV5-8
CDR3 DNA: TGTGCCAGCAGCTACGATCACTCCGGCAATTATGGCTACACCTTC
CDR3 protein: CASSYDHSGNYGYTF

D gene: -
clone size: few
J gene: TRBJ2-5
V gene: TRBV28
CDR3 DNA: TGTGCCAGCAGTTTAAAGGGGACCCAGTACTTC
CDR3 protein: CASSLKGTQYF

D gene: -
clone size: -
J gene: TRBJ1-1
V gene: TRBV18
CDR3 DNA: TGTGCCAGCTCACCTGCGCTTACAAGTACCTCTTTCACTGAAGCTTTCTTT
CDR3 protein: CASSPALTSTSFTEAFF

D gene: -
clone size: few
J gene: TRBJ1-1
V gene: TRBV12-2
CDR3 DNA: TGTGCAAGTCGCTTAGACCAGGGTGCCTCGAACACTGAAGCTTTCTTT
CDR3 protein: CASRLDQGASNTEAFF

D gene: TRBD2
clone size: -
J gene: TRBJ2-3
V gene: TRBV7-2
CDR3 DNA: TGTGCCAGCAGCTTGACTAGCGGGGGTTCTGGCACAGATACGCAGTATTTT
CDR3 protein: CASSLTSGGSGTDTQYF

D gene: TRBD2
clone size: -
J gene: TRBJ2-7
V gene: TRBV5-1
CDR3 DNA: TGCGCCAGCAGCTTGGCCTCTGGACTAGCGGGGATCGCCTACGAGCAGTACTTC
CDR3 protein: CASSLASGLAGIAYEQYF